This T cell receptor (beta chain) was obtained from a study of blood T cell repertoires in COVID-19. Study context: Both acute and convalescent COVID-19 samples were obtained from the United States, Italy and Spain. The cDNA or gDNA used as material had been derived from T cells, B-cell-depleted T cells, or PBMCs.

V was clipped by 3 bases and J by 2 bases, with 14 bases between them. The CDR3 contains 15 residues. CDR1 and CDR2 (germline): SGHVS, FNYEAQ. In the study's own analysis: Reference gene primer amplification in the assay estimated nucleated cell counts. TCRdb's copy holds only in-frame clones and misses some; the assay was immunoSEQ multiplex PCR. The V and J calls and clone size come from that table; D and trimming were worked out from the DNA. The data contain 450,000 or so clones, approximately 89% of them singletons. Seattle patient enrollment occurred during active infection, with longitudinal follow-up thereafter.

The chain couples TRBV7-6 to TRBJ2-7; D possibly corresponds to TRBD1 (5 bases). This clonotype originated in a man younger than 30 with COVID-19, enrolled during active disease. Sequenced: peripheral blood. The DNA of the CDR3 is TGTGCCAGCAGCTTTTCGGAAGGGGAAGCCTACGAGCAGTACTTC. Translating gives CASSFSEGEAYEQYF.